The TCR beta chain under discussion was sequenced for a study of shared clonotypes between healthy human individuals. The V gene's germline CDR1 is SGHVS and CDR2 FNYEAQ. V lost 5 bases to trimming and J lost 10 bases, with 9 bases between them. The CDR3 contains 11 residues. The table came from immunoSEQ multiplex PCR; TCRdb's copy has only in-frame clones and leaves some out. The sample has under 1 million clones; around 96% are singletons. Positively selected for CCR7, the CD45RO-negative cells used as naive CD8 cells excluded terminally differentiated effector memory CD45RA+ cells. The sequenced sample was naive CD8+ T cells sorted from blood. V usage is TRBV7-6 and J usage is TRBJ2-1, with D maybe TRBD2 (5 bases). The receptor was derived from a man aged 30-40 years in good health. CDR3 sequence: CASSPGGEQFF. Written as DNA, the CDR3 is TGTGCCAGCAGCCCCGGCGGGGAGCAGTTCTTC.